This TCR beta chain was sequenced during a study of CD8+ T cells in alopecia areata. At the level of the study: Treated patients were given oral tofacitinib, which was dosed at 5 to 10 mg twice daily. Whole-study results and caveats: The presence of one nonresponder keeps the tie between baseline CD8+ expansion and response uncertain.

CDR3 length equals 14 residues. Germline CDR1 reads ENHRY; CDR2 reads SYGVKD. Trimming cost V 10 bases and J 4 bases, with 16 bases left between them. In regard to this clone: Antigen: not known.

Noted treatment: oral pan-JAK inhibitor, 5-10 mg twice daily. Sequencing templates came from extracted RNA that was reverse transcribed into cDNA. Sequencing used immunoSEQ multiplex PCR; TCRdb keeps in-frame clones, though not all of them. The sample carries 100,000 to 150,000 clones, 61% recorded once. Material: CD4+ T cells sorted from blood, obtained at week 4, from a patient treated with tofacitinib. The TCR was taken from a human donor with alopecia areata. The chain joins TRBV10-3 to TRBJ2-2, with D perhaps TRBD1 or TRBD2 (5 bases each). CDR3 DNA: TGTGCCACGAGCAGGGCAGGGAGCACCGGGGAGCTGTTTTTT. Translated: CATSRAGSTGELFF.